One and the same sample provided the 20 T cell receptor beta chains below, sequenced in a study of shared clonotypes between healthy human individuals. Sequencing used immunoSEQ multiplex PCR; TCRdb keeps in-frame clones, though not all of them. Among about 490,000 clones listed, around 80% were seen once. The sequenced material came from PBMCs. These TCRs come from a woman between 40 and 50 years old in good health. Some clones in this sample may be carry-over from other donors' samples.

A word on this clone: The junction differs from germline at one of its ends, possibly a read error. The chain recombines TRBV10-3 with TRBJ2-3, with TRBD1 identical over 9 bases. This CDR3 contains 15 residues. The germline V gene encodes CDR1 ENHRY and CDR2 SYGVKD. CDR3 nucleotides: TGTGCCACCGGTATGGAGGGACAGGGCACAAATACGCAGTATTTT. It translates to CATGMEGQGTNTQYF.

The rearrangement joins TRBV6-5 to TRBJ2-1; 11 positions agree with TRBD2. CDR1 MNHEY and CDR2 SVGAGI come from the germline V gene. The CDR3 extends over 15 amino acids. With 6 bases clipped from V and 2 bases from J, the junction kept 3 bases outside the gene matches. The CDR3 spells CASRGSGRAYNEQFF. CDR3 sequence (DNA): TGTGCCAGCAGGGGTAGCGGGAGGGCCTACAATGAGCAGTTCTTC.

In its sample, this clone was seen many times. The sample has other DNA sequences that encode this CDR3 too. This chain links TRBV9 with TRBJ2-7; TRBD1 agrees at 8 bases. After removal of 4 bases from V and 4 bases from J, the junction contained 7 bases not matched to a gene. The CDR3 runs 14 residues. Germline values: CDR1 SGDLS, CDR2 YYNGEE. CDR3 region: CASSPRTGNYEQYF. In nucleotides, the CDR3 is TGTGCCAGCAGCCCCCGGACAGGGAATTACGAGCAGTACTTC.

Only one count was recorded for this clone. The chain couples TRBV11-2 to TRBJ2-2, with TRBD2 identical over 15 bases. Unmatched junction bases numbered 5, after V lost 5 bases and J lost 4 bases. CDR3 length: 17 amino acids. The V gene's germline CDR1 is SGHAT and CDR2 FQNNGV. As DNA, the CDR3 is TGTGCCAGCAGCCCAAGGACTAGCGGGAGGGCCACCGGGGAGCTGTTTTTT. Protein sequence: CASSPRTSGRATGELFF.

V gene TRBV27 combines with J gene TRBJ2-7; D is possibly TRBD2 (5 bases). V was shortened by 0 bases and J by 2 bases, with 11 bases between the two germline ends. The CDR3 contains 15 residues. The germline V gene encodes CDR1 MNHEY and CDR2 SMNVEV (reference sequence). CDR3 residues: CASSLSEGVTYEQYF. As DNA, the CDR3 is TGTGCCAGCAGTTTATCAGAGGGCGTAACCTACGAGCAGTACTTC.

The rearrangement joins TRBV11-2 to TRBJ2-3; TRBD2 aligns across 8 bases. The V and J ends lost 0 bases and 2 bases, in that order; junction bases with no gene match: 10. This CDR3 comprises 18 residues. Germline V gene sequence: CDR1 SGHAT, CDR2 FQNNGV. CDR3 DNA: TGTGCCAGCAGCTTAGACCGCCCCATAGCGGGGACCACAGATACGCAGTATTTT. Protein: CASSLDRPIAGTTDTQYF.

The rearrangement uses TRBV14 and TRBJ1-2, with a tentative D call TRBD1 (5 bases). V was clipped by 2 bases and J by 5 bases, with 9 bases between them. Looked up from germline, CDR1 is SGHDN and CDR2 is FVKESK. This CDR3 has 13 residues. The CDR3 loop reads CASSQSRDYGYTF. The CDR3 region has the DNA TGTGCCAGCAGCCAAAGCAGGGATTATGGCTACACCTTC.

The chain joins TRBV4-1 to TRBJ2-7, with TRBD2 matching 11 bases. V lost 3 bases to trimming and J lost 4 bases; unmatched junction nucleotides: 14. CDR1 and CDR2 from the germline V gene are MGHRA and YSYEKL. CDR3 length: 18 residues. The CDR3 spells CASSHHGVAGGPLYEQYF. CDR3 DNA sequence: TGCGCCAGCAGCCACCACGGGGTAGCGGGAGGGCCGTTGTACGAGCAGTACTTC.

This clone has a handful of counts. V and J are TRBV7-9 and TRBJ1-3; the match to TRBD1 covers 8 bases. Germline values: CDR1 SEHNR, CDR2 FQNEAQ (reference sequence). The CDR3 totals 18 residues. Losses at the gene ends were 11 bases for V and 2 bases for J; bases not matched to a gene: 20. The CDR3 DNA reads TGTGCCCTCACGGGTATGGCGGACAGGGATGGAGCTGGAAACACCATATATTTT. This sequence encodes CALTGMADRDGAGNTIYF. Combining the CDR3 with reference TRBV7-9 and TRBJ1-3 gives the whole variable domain DTGVSQNPRHKITKRGQNVTFRCDPISEHNRLYWYRQTLGQGPEFLTYFQNEAQLEKSRLLSDRFSAERPKGSFSTLEIQRTEQGDSAMYLCALTGMADRDGAGNTIYFGEGSWLTVV.

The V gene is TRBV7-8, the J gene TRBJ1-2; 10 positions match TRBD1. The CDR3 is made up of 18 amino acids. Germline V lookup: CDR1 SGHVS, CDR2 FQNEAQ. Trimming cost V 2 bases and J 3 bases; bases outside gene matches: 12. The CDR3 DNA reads TGTGCCAGCAGCTTACTAAACAACCGACAGGGGGCCCACTATGGCTACACCTTC. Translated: CASSLLNNRQGAHYGYTF.

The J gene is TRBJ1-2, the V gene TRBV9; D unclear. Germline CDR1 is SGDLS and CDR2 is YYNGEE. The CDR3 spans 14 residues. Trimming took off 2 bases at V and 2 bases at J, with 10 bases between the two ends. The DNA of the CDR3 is TGTGCCAGCAGCGTCCGGGGTGGCAACTATGGCTACACCTTC. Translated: CASSVRGGNYGYTF.

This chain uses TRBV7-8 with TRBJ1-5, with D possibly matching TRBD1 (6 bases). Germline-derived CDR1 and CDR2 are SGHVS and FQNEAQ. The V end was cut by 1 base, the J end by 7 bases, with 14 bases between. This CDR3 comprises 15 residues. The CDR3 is CASSLVWGAGQPQHF. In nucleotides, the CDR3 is TGTGCCAGCAGCTTAGTGTGGGGGGCTGGGCAGCCCCAGCATTTT.

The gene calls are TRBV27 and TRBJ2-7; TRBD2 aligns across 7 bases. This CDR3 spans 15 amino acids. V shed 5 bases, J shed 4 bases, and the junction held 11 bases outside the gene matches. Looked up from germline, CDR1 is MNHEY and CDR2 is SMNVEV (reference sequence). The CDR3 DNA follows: TGTGCCAGCAGTGGAAGTAGCGGGCGAGGGTACGAGCAGTACTTC. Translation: CASSGSSGRGYEQYF.

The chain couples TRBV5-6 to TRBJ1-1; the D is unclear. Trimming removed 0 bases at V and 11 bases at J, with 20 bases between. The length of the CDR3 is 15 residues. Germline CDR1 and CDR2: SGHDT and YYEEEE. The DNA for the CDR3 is TGTGCCAGCAGCTTGGCCTTCGTCACTGGTAATTCGGCTTTCTTT. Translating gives CASSLAFVTGNSAFF.

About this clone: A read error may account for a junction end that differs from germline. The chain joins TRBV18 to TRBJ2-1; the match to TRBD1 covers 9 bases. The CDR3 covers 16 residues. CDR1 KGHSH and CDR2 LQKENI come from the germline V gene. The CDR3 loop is CASSPLGQGPMNGQFF. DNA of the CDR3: TGTGCCAGCTCACCGCTGGGACAGGGACCAATGAATGGGCAGTTCTTC.

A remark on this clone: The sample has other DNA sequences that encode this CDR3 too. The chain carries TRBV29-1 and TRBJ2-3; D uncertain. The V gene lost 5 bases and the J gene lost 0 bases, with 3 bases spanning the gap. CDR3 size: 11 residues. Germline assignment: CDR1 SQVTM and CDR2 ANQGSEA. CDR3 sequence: CSVSSTDTQYF. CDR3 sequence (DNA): TGCAGCGTTTCTAGCACAGATACGCAGTATTTT.

For the CDR3, the DNA is TGTGCCAGCTCACCGCGGGCAGGAACCGGGGAGCTGTTTTTT. Its translation is CASSPRAGTGELFF. The J gene is TRBJ2-2, the V gene TRBV18, with D possibly matching TRBD2 (5 bases). Germline assignment: CDR1 KGHSH and CDR2 LQKENI. This CDR3 has 14 amino acids. Trimming removed 3 bases from V and 5 bases from J, with 10 bases in between.

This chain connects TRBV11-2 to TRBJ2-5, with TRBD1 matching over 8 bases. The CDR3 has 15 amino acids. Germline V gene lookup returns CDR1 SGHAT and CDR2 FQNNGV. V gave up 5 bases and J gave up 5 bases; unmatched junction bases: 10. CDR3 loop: CASSLQGANSETQYF. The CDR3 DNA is TGTGCCAGCAGCCTCCAGGGGGCGAACAGTGAGACCCAGTACTTC. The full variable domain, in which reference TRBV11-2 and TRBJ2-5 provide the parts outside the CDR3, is EAGVAQSPRYKIIEKRQSVAFWCNPISGHATLYWYQQILGQGPKLLIQFQNNGVVDDSQLPKDRFSAERLKGVDSTLKIQPAKLEDSAVYLCASSLQGANSETQYFGPGTRLLVL.

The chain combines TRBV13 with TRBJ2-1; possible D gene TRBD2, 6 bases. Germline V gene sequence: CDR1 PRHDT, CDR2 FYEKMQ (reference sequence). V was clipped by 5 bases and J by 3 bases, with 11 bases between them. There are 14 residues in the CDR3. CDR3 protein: CASSPAGIYNEQFF. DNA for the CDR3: TGTGCCAGCAGCCCCGCGGGGATCTACAATGAGCAGTTCTTC.

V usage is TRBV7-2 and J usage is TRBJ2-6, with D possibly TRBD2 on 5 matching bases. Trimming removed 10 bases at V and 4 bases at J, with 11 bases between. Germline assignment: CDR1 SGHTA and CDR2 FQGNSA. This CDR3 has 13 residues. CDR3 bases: TGTGCCACCGGGGAGCAAGGGGCCAACGTCCTGACTTTC. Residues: CATGEQGANVLTF.